The 25 T cell receptor beta chains below were found in one sample sequenced in a study of Ad26.COV2.S vaccination and SARS-CoV-2 variants. Clones were sequenced by immunoSEQ multiplex PCR, and TCRdb holds only the in-frame ones, with some missing. The data hold fewer than 400,000 clones, with 85% to 90% observed a single time. Sample treatment: roughly 20 received Ad26.COV2.S at low or high dose, single or two shots; several received placebo; per-sample allocation not given. Day 63 following the first vaccine or placebo injection was when the samples were taken. Here the sequenced sample was peripheral blood, taken in a trial of Ad26.COV2.S vaccine versus placebo. These receptors were taken from a person between 18 and 59 years old who received the Ad26.COV2.S COVID-19 vaccine or a placebo.

J is TRBJ2-3 and V is TRBV13; weak D call: TRBD2 (6 bases). CDR1 is PRHDT and CDR2 is FYEKMQ in the germline V gene (reference sequence). The CDR3 is 17 residues long. Trimming shortened V by 4 bases and J by 5 bases, and 22 bases separated the two germline ends. As DNA, the CDR3 is TGTGCCAGCAGCTCTTCCTTAGCGGAACCCGCCGGAGATACGCAGTATTTT. This sequence encodes CASSSSLAEPAGDTQYF.

The V gene is TRBV6-5, the J gene TRBJ2-7, with no clear D. The V gene's germline CDR1 is MNHEY and CDR2 SVGAGI. Trimming took 0 bases from V and 2 from J, leaving 11 bases between them. The CDR3 spans 15 residues. CDR3 nucleotide sequence: TGTGCCAGCAGTTACTCCCCCGAAAGTCCCTACGAGCAGTACTTC. This codes for CASSYSPESPYEQYF.

The V call is TRBV10-1, the J call TRBJ1-1; the D gene is possibly TRBD1 (5 bases). Germline CDR1 and CDR2: WNHNN and SYGVQD (reference sequence). V shed 4 bases and J shed 5 bases, with 14 bases lying between them. There are 14 residues in the CDR3. CDR3 protein: CASSGTRVRTEAFF. The CDR3 DNA sequence: TGCGCCAGCAGTGGGACCAGGGTGCGTACTGAAGCTTTCTTT.

This clone was observed a single time. The chain has TRBV20-1 and TRBJ1-1; maybe TRBD1 (6 bases). Trimming cost V 3 bases and J 7 bases, with 21 bases left between them. The CDR3 length is 15 residues. CDR1 DFQATT and CDR2 SNEGSKA come from the germline V gene (reference sequence). The CDR3 here is CSASILFRGTLEAFF. In DNA form, the CDR3 reads TGCAGTGCTAGTATACTGTTCAGGGGAACCCTTGAAGCTTTCTTT.

This clone was seen a few times. The CDR3 coding sequence is TGTGCCTCTGGAATTACCGAAAATCAGCCCCAGCATTTT. Amino acid sequence: CASGITENQPQHF. The chain employs TRBV30 and TRBJ1-5; D is undetermined. Germline values: CDR1 GTSNPN, CDR2 SVGIG (reference sequence). The CDR3 is made up of 13 amino acids. Trimming cost V 7 bases and J 4 bases, with 14 bases left between them.

This CDR3 reads CASSQRTGGYEQFF. The CDR3 DNA reads as TGCGCCAGCAGTCAAAGGACAGGGGGATATGAGCAGTTCTTC. The chain uses TRBV23-1 and TRBJ2-1; 10 positions match TRBD1. TRBV23-1 is recorded as an ORF, its role being uncertain. This CDR3 is 14 amino acids long. After removal of 2 bases from V and 8 bases from J, the junction contained 3 bases not matched to a gene.

In this sample, this clone turned up once. The chain joins TRBV18 to TRBJ1-1; weak D call: TRBD1 (5 bases). The germline gives CDR1 KGHSH, CDR2 LQKENI. CDR3 length: 15 residues. The V end lost 0 bases, the J end lost 2 bases, and 10 bases lay between the germline ends. In nucleotides, the CDR3 is TGTGCCAGCTCACCACCAAGCGGACATAACACTGAAGCTTTCTTT. This sequence encodes CASSPPSGHNTEAFF.

This sequence joins TRBV6-5 and TRBJ1-1; D uncertain. Germline CDR1 reads MNHEY; CDR2 reads SVGAGI. V was clipped by 10 bases and J by 3 bases, with 18 bases between them. CDR3 size: 14 residues. The CDR3 sequence: CATNTHRVDTEAFF. As DNA, the CDR3 is TGTGCCACTAACACCCACCGGGTCGACACTGAAGCTTTCTTT.

This chain joins TRBV5-1 and TRBJ2-3; 9 positions agree with TRBD2. J was trimmed by 4 bases and V by 5 bases; bases with no gene match: 11. The germline V gene has CDR1 SGHRS and CDR2 YFSETQ. CDR3 length: 16 amino acids. For the CDR3, the DNA is TGCGCCAGCAGTAAGGGCGAGCGGGGGGCGTCAGATACGCAGTATTTT. Translated: CASSKGERGASDTQYF.

This chain connects TRBV5-1 to TRBJ2-3; possible D gene TRBD2, 5 bases. V was trimmed by 0 bases and J by 4 bases, leaving 12 bases between them. CDR1 is SGHRS and CDR2 is YFSETQ in the germline V gene. This CDR3 has 15 amino acids. The CDR3 region has the DNA TGCGCCAGCAGCTTGGCCGAAGGAGGACCAGATACGCAGTATTTT. This encodes CASSLAEGGPDTQYF. Supplemented by reference TRBV5-1 and TRBJ2-3, the full variable domain reads KAGVTQTPRYLIKTRGQQVTLSCSPISGHRSVSWYQQTPGQGLQFLFEYFSETQRNKGNFPGRFSGRQFSNSRSEMNVSTLELGDSALYLCASSLAEGGPDTQYFGPGTRLTVL.

This clone came up once. The V gene is TRBV9, the J gene TRBJ2-3; D is undetermined. In germline, CDR1 is SGDLS, CDR2 YYNGEE. V was pared by 3 bases and J by 4 bases, with 18 bases between. The CDR3 length is 16 residues. The chain's CDR3 is CASSDPRTPQPDTQYF. The CDR3 DNA follows: TGTGCCAGCAGCGACCCCCGGACGCCCCAGCCAGATACGCAGTATTTT. The full variable domain, its missing parts supplied by reference TRBV9 and TRBJ2-3, is DSGVTQTPKHLITATGQRVTLRCSPRSGDLSVYWYQQSLDQGLQFLIQYYNGEERAKGNILERFSAQQFPDLHSELNLSSLELGDSALYFCASSDPRTPQPDTQYFGPGTRLTVL.

Remarks on this clone: Other DNA sequences in this specimen translate into the identical CDR3. The chain carries TRBV5-1 and TRBJ1-3; D might be TRBD1 (6 bases). CDR1 and CDR2 (germline): SGHRS, YFSETQ. The CDR3 contains 14 residues. V lost 2 bases, J lost 1 base, and 7 bases lay in between. CDR3 loop: CASSLTGSGNTIYF. The CDR3, as DNA: TGCGCCAGCAGCTTAACAGGGTCTGGAAACACCATATATTTT.

The gene calls are TRBV27 and TRBJ1-1; no clear D. Germline V CDR1 and CDR2: MNHEY, SMNVEV (reference sequence). Trimming took off 5 bases at V and 3 bases at J, with 16 bases between the two ends. The CDR3 is made up of 15 amino acids. The CDR3 bases are TGTGCCAGCAGTCCTTTACCCGGGGTGTACACTGAAGCTTTCTTT. Translated, it gives CASSPLPGVYTEAFF.

V is TRBV16 and J is TRBJ1-2, with 9 nucleotides matching TRBD1. The CDR3 length is 16 residues. Germline V gene lookup returns CDR1 KGHSY and CDR2 FQNENV. Trimming took 2 bases from V and 8 from J; bases not matched to a gene: 12. The DNA of the CDR3 is TGTGCCAGCAGCCAAAGCCGGACAGGGGACTCGGGAGGCTACACCTTC. This sequence encodes CASSQSRTGDSGGYTF.

The chain combines TRBV18 with TRBJ1-1; 7 positions agree with TRBD1. The CDR3 is 15 residues long. V dropped 4 bases and J dropped 0; count of bases not matched to a gene: 5. Looked up from germline, CDR1 is KGHSH and CDR2 is LQKENI. In nucleotides, the CDR3 is TGTGCCAGCTCACGTCAGGGGGACATGAACACTGAAGCTTTCTTT. Its translation: CASSRQGDMNTEAFF.

The gene calls are TRBV2 and TRBJ2-2; D gene uncertain. This CDR3 has 14 residues. Trimming left V 4 bases short and J 2 bases short, with 8 bases between. Per the germline V gene, CDR1 is SNHLY and CDR2 is FYNNEI. CDR3 region: CASSAHYNTGELFF. The DNA for the CDR3 is TGTGCCAGCAGTGCCCACTACAACACCGGGGAGCTGTTTTTT. Full variable domain (remainder filled in from reference TRBV2 and TRBJ2-2): EPEVTQTPSHQVTQMGQEVILRCVPISNHLYFYWYRQILGQKVEFLVSFYNNEISEKSEIFDDQFSVERPDGSNFTLKIRSTKLEDSAMYFCASSAHYNTGELFFGEGSRLTVL.

Regarding this clone: The same CDR3 also results from other DNA sequences found in this sample. The CDR3 region is CASSLGGTDTQYF. The CDR3 bases are TGTGCCAGCAGCTTAGGTGGCACAGATACGCAGTATTTT. V is TRBV11-3 and J is TRBJ2-3, with D uncertain. Germline V gives CDR1 SGHNT, CDR2 YENEEA. Between the trimmed V and J ends, which lost 1 base and 1 base, there was a span of 3 bases. The CDR3 is made up of 13 amino acids.

The chain recombines TRBV6-5 with TRBJ2-5; D is perhaps TRBD1 or TRBD2 (5 bases each). V gave up 7 bases and J gave up 1 base, with 10 bases separating them. Germline V gene sequence: CDR1 MNHEY, CDR2 SVGAGI. The CDR3 has 13 amino acids. The CDR3 DNA reads as TGTGCCAGCACCCGGGACCGCCAAGAGACCCAGTACTTC. This gives the protein CASTRDRQETQYF.

This chain connects TRBV2 to TRBJ2-3; weak D call: TRBD1 (7 bases). Germline assignment: CDR1 SNHLY and CDR2 FYNNEI. The V end was cut by 5 bases, the J end by 2 bases, with 20 bases between. This CDR3 has 17 amino acids. The CDR3 DNA reads TGTGCCAGCAGTAAGGGGGCGGTACGGGGGCCCACAGATACGCAGTATTTT. Encoded protein: CASSKGAVRGPTDTQYF. The whole variable domain, filled in from reference TRBV2 and TRBJ2-3, reads EPEVTQTPSHQVTQMGQEVILRCVPISNHLYFYWYRQILGQKVEFLVSFYNNEISEKSEIFDDQFSVERPDGSNFTLKIRSTKLEDSAMYFCASSKGAVRGPTDTQYFGPGTRLTVL.

This clone was seen only once. The CDR3 coding sequence is TGCAGCGTCTGCGGGCTCGACACTGAAGCTTTCTTT. Its translation: CSVCGLDTEAFF. This chain connects TRBV29-1 to TRBJ1-1; D ambiguous. V was trimmed by 6 bases and J by 3 bases, leaving 11 bases between them. In germline, CDR1 is SQVTM, CDR2 ANQGSEA. The CDR3 loop spans 12 amino acids. Supplemented by reference TRBV29-1 and TRBJ1-1, the full variable domain reads SAVISQKPSRDICQRGTSLTIQCQVDSQVTMMFWYRQQPGQSLTLIATANQGSEATYESGFVIDKFPISRPNLTFSTLTVSNMSPEDSSIYLCSVCGLDTEAFFGQGTRLTVV.

J is TRBJ2-1 and V is TRBV4-1; the match to TRBD2 covers 8 bases. The V gene's germline CDR1 is MGHRA and CDR2 YSYEKL. Trimming removed 0 bases from V and 7 bases from J; junction bases left unmatched: 8. This CDR3 is 16 amino acids long. The CDR3 region is CASSQDRPGGDNEQFF. The CDR3 coding sequence is TGCGCCAGCAGCCAAGATCGGCCGGGAGGGGATAATGAGCAGTTCTTC.

The V call is TRBV4-3, the J call TRBJ2-7; tentative D call: TRBD1 (6 bases). Germline lookup yields CDR1 LGHNA and CDR2 YSLEER. The CDR3 has 13 amino acids. The germline V and J ends were trimmed by 3 bases and 5 bases, with 11 bases remaining between them. The CDR3 bases are TGCGCCAGCAGCCAGGCAGGGGCCGACGAGCAGTACTTC. This codes for CASSQAGADEQYF.

The chain recombines TRBV19 with TRBJ2-5; D is perhaps TRBD1 (5 bases). Germline V gene lookup returns CDR1 LNHDA and CDR2 SQIVND (reference sequence). The CDR3 sequence is 13 residues long. The ends were cut back, 7 bases at V and 1 base at J, with 10 bases in the middle. Written as DNA, the CDR3 is TGTGCCAGTACTCCGCAGGGCCAAGAGACCCAGTACTTC. This encodes CASTPQGQETQYF.

The gene calls are TRBV15 and TRBJ2-7, with a possible D match to TRBD1 (5 bases). This CDR3 spans 14 amino acids. Germline CDR1 reads LNHNV; CDR2 reads YYDKDF (reference sequence). Deletions cut 5 bases from V and 7 bases from J, with 18 bases between. DNA of the CDR3: TGTGCCACCAGCCCCAGGGCGACCGAGAAAGAGCAGTACTTC. Encoded protein: CATSPRATEKEQYF.

The gene calls are TRBV6-1 and TRBJ1-4; the D gene is possibly TRBD1 (5 bases). Trimming stripped 0 bases from V and 2 bases from J, with 10 bases between. Germline loops: CDR1 MNHNS, CDR2 SASEGT. The CDR3 spans 16 residues. CDR3 amino acids: CASSEALGETNEKLFF. The CDR3 DNA sequence: TGTGCCAGCAGTGAAGCTTTAGGGGAGACTAATGAAAAACTGTTTTTT.